These 5 T cell receptor beta chains came from one sample sequenced in a study of siplizumab effects on memory and regulatory T cells. Their antigens are not known. Responder and stimulator cells in the mixed lymphocyte reaction were cultured together for over 5 days at 37°C. The data were produced by immunoSEQ multiplex PCR, yet TCRdb's version contains in-frame clones alone and is incomplete. Among just under 20,000 clones listed, approximately 44% were seen once. The sequenced sample was CFSE-low (dividing) CD4+ T cells sorted from an allogeneic mixed lymphocyte reaction. These receptors were obtained from a human donor in good health; the cells came from an allogeneic mixed lymphocyte reaction. Some clones in this sample may be carry-over from other donors' samples.

The chain joins TRBV7-7 to TRBJ2-7; no firm D call. From germline, CDR1 is SSHAT and CDR2 FNYEAQ (reference sequence). V was pared by 3 bases and J by 7 bases, with 10 bases between. The CDR3 is 12 residues long. CDR3 protein: CASSFGYGEQYF. In nucleotides, the CDR3 is TGTGCCAGCAGCTTTGGTTACGGGGAGCAGTACTTC.

This clone came up a few times. The V call is TRBV6-1, the J call TRBJ1-4; no clear D gene. The germline gives CDR1 MNHNS, CDR2 SASEGT. V lost 2 bases and J 8 bases, leaving 9 bases between the germline ends. The CDR3 sequence is 13 residues long. The CDR3 region has the DNA TGTGCCAGCAGTGAATGGGTTAGGGAAAAACTGTTTTTT. Translating it yields CASSEWVREKLFF.

The chain has TRBV27 and TRBJ1-6, with TRBD1 identical over 7 bases. Germline V CDR1 and CDR2: MNHEY, SMNVEV (reference sequence). Trimming took 7 bases from V and 6 from J; bases not matched to a gene: 6. The CDR3 covers 14 residues. CDR3: CASNNRDSNSPLHF. The CDR3 DNA follows: TGTGCCAGCAACAACCGGGACAGTAATTCACCCCTCCACTTT.

CDR3: CAWSVRLADGQQFF. The CDR3 coding sequence is TGTGCCTGGAGTGTACGCTTAGCCGACGGGCAGCAGTTCTTC. This rearrangement joins TRBV30 to TRBJ2-1; D ambiguous. The germline CDR1 and CDR2 sequences are GTSNPN and SVGIG (reference sequence). V dropped 0 bases and J dropped 11 bases, with 17 bases sitting between them. This CDR3 has 14 amino acids.

By proportion, this clone is medium-sized (0.01 to 0.1%). The chain uses TRBV14 and TRBJ2-7; possibly TRBD1 or TRBD2 for D (5 bases each). The CDR3 has 15 amino acids. Trimming cost V 0 bases and J 7 bases, with 16 bases left between them. Germline V gene lookup returns CDR1 SGHDN and CDR2 FVKESK. For the CDR3, the DNA is TGTGCCAGCAGCCAAGATCTTATGAGGGGTAGAGAGCAGTACTTC. This gives the protein CASSQDLMRGREQYF.